These 8 T cell receptor beta chains originate from one sample sequenced in a study of T cells after yellow fever vaccination. TCRdb analysed the 5' RACE reads with MiXCR anew, one entry per CDR3 protein. The sample lists approximately 450,000 distinct CDR3 sequences; roughly 20% were seen once. The source material was PBMCs, sampled before the yellow fever booster vaccination. All receptors derive from a man between 18 and 35 years old who received the YFV17D yellow fever vaccine.

This clonotype was seen once. The J gene is TRBJ2-3, the V gene TRBV7-2; no firm D call. Between the trimmed V and J ends, which lost 3 bases and 9 bases, there was a span of 16 bases. The CDR3 consists of 14 residues. Germline V gene sequence: CDR1 SGHTA, CDR2 FQGNSA. The DNA for the CDR3 is TGTGCCAGCAGCTTTCTCGGATTGGGGAACACGCAGTATTTT. Translated, it gives CASSFLGLGNTQYF.

The CDR3 spells CSVAQSNEQFF. CDR3 DNA sequence: TGCAGCGTTGCACAGAGCAATGAGCAGTTCTTC. This chain links TRBV29-1 with TRBJ2-1; D gene uncertain. This CDR3 has 11 amino acids. CDR1 is SQVTM, CDR2 ANQGSEA, per germline. V gave up 4 bases and J gave up 6 bases, with 7 bases separating them.

The J gene is TRBJ2-7, the V gene TRBV7-2; D perhaps matches TRBD1 (7 bases). The germline V gene encodes CDR1 SGHTA and CDR2 FQGNSA. The germline V and J ends were trimmed by 2 bases and 5 bases, with 16 bases remaining between them. This CDR3 comprises 15 residues. CDR3 DNA sequence: TGTGCCAGCAGCTTACTCAGGGGGGCCTATCACGAGCAGTACGTC. This gives the protein CASSLLRGAYHEQYV.

This clonotype was observed a few times. The chain employs TRBV11-2 and TRBJ2-1; D may be TRBD1 (6 bases). The V end was cut by 1 base, the J end by 10 bases, with 17 bases between. CDR1 and CDR2 (germline): SGHAT, FQNNGV. The length of the CDR3 is 15 residues. CDR3 nucleotide sequence: TGTGCCAGCAGCTTAGTAGGGCGACAGGCCCGCGAGCAGTTCTTC. Translating gives CASSLVGRQAREQFF.

The J gene is TRBJ2-3, the V gene TRBV5-1; 7 nucleotides align to TRBD1. The germline V gene has CDR1 SGHRS and CDR2 YFSETQ. This CDR3 is 15 amino acids long. Trimming cost V 0 bases and J 5 bases; bases outside gene matches: 6. CDR3 residues: CASSLVRTGLDTQYF. The CDR3 DNA sequence: TGCGCCAGCAGCTTGGTGCGGACAGGATTAGATACGCAGTATTTT.

The rearrangement joins TRBV2 to TRBJ2-1; 9 nucleotides match TRBD2. V gave up 3 bases and J gave up 4 bases; unmatched junction bases: 4. This CDR3 contains 15 residues. Per the germline V gene, CDR1 is SNHLY and CDR2 is FYNNEI. CDR3 in amino acids: CASSDERGEYNEQFF. CDR3 DNA: TGTGCCAGCAGTGATGAGCGGGGGGAATACAATGAGCAGTTCTTC.

This clonotype was found a few times. The chain uses TRBV12-3 or TRBV12-4 and TRBJ2-3; tentative D call: TRBD1 (6 bases). The V end lost 1 base, the J end lost 6 bases, and 11 bases lay between the germline ends. The CDR3 spans 14 residues. CDR3 in DNA: TGTGCCAGCAGTTTAGGGGACAACAAGGATACGCAGTATTTT. Residues: CASSLGDNKDTQYF.

The J gene is TRBJ1-4, the V gene TRBV5-1, with a tentative D call TRBD1 (6 bases). Germline V gives CDR1 SGHRS, CDR2 YFSETQ. The CDR3 totals 17 residues. With 1 base removed from V and 2 bases from J, the gap between germline ends came to 15 bases. CDR3 residues: CASSLTGTALTNEKLFF. The CDR3 DNA sequence: TGCGCCAGCAGCTTGACAGGGACCGCTTTGACTAATGAAAAACTGTTTTTT.